This T cell receptor (beta chain) was found in a study of blood T cell repertoires in COVID-19. Turning to the study itself: Samples representing acute and convalescent COVID-19 were sourced from the United States, Italy and Spain. T cells, B-cell-depleted T cells, or PBMCs provided the cDNA or gDNA that served as material.

Germline CDR1 reads GTSNPN; CDR2 reads SVGIG (reference sequence). The V end lost 4 bases, the J end lost 4 bases, and 7 bases lay between the germline ends. This CDR3 is built from 11 residues. Original data processing: Estimation of nucleated cell counts was performed using reference gene primer amplification. Libraries were prepared by immunoSEQ multiplex PCR; TCRdb keeps only in-frame clonotypes and omits some of them. V, J and clone size reflect that table, while D and trimming were determined from the DNA. The sample consists of 300,000 or so clones, approximately 90% of them appearing once. The sequenced material came from peripheral blood. The V call is TRBV30, the J call TRBJ1-2; D possibly corresponds to TRBD1 (6 bases). The sequence derives from a woman aged 40-49 years with acute or convalescent COVID-19. The CDR3 DNA reads TGTGCCTGGAACAGGGCCTATGGCTACACCTTC. This gives the protein CAWNRAYGYTF.